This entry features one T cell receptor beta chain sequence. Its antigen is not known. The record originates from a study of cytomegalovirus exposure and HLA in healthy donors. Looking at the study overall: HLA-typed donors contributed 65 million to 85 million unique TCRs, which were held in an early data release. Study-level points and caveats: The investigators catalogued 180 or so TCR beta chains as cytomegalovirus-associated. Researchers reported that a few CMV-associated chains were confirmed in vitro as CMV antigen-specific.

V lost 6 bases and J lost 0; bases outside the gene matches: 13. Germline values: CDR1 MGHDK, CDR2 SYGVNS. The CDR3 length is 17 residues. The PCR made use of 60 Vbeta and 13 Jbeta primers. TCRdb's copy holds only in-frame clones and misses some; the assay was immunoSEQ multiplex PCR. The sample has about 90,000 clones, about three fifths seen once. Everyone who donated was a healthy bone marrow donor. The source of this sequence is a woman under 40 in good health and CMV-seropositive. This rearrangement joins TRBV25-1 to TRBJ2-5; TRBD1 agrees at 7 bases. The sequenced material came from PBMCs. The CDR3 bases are TGTGCCAGCAGGCCAACCTCGACAGGGCCGTACCAAGAGACCCAGTACTTC. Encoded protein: CASRPTSTGPYQETQYF. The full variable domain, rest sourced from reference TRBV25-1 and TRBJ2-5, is EADIYQTPRYLVIGTGKKITLECSQTMGHDKMYWYQQDPGMELHLIHYSYGVNSTEKGDLSSESTVSRIRTEHFPLTLESARPSHTSQYLCASRPTSTGPYQETQYFGPGTRLLVL.